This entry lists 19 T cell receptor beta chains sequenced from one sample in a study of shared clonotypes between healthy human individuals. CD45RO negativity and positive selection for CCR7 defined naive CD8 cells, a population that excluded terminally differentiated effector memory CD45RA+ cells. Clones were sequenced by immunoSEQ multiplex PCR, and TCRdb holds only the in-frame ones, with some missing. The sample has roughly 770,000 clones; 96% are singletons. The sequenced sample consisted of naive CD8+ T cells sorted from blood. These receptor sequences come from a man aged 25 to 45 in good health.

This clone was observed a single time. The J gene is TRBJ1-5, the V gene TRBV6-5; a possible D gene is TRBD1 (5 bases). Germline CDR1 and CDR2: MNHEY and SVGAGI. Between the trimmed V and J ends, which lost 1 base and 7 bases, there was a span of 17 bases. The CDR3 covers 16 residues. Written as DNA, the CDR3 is TGTGCCAGCAGTTACTTTTCTCCAGGGCTTGAGCAGCCCCAGCATTTT. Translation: CASSYFSPGLEQPQHF.

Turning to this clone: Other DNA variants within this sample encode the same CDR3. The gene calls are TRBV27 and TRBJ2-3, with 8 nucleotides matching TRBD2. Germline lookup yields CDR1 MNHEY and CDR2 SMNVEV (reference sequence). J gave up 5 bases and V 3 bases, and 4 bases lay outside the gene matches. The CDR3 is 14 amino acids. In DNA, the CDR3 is TGTGCCAGCAGTTTGGGGCTAGCGGGAGATACGCAGTATTTT. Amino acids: CASSLGLAGDTQYF.

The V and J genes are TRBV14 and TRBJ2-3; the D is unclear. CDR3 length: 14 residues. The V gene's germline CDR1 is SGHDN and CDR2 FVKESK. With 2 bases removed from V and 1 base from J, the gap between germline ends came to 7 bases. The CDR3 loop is CASSQPDGTDTQYF. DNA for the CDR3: TGTGCCAGCAGCCAACCAGACGGCACAGATACGCAGTATTTT.

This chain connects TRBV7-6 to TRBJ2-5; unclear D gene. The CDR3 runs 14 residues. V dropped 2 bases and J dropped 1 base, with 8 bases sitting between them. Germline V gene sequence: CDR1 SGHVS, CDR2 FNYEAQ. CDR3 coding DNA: TGTGCCAGCAGCTTATCCCTCAGCCAAGAGACCCAGTACTTC. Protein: CASSLSLSQETQYF.

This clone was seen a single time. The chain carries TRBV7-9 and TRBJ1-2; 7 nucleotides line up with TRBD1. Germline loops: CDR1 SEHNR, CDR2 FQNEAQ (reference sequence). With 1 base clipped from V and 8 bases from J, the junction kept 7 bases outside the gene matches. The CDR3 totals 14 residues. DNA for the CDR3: TGTGCCAGCAGCTTAGGCGGACAGGTTTACGGCTACACCTTC. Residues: CASSLGGQVYGYTF.

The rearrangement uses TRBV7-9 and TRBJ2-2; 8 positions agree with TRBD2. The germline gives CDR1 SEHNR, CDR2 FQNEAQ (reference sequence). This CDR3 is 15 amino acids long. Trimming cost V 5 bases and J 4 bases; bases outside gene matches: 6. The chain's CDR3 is CASSPGTRITGELFF. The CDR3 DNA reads TGTGCCAGCAGCCCCGGGACTAGGATCACCGGGGAGCTGTTTTTT.

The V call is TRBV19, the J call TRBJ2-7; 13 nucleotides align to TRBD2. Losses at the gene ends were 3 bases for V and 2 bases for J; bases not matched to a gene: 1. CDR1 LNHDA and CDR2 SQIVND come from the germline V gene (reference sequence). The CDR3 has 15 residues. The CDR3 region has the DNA TGTGCCAGTAGTATGGGACTAGCGGGACCCTACGAGCAGTACTTC. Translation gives CASSMGLAGPYEQYF.

As DNA, the CDR3 is TGCGCCAGCAGCCAAGAAAGGGACAGTTACACCGGGGAGCTGTTTTTT. Its translation is CASSQERDSYTGELFF. V and J are TRBV4-1 and TRBJ2-2; the match to TRBD1 covers 7 bases. Germline-derived CDR1 and CDR2 are MGHRA and YSYEKL. This CDR3 has 16 residues. V lost 0 bases and J lost 3; bases outside the gene matches: 4.

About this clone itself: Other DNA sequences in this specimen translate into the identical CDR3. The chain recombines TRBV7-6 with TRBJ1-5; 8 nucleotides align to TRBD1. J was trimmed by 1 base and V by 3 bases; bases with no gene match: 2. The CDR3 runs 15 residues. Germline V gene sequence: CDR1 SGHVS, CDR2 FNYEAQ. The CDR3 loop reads CASSLRQGSNQPQHF. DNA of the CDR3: TGTGCCAGCAGCTTGAGACAGGGGAGCAATCAGCCCCAGCATTTT.

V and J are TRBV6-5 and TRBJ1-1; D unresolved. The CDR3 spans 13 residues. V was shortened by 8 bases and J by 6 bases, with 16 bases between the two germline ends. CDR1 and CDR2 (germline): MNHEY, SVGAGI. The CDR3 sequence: CASHLWVRSEAFF. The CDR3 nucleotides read TGTGCCAGCCACCTTTGGGTCAGATCTGAAGCTTTCTTT.

In DNA form, the CDR3 reads TGTGCCAGCAGCCCACCCGTCTCAGATACGCAGTATTTT. Translating gives CASSPPVSDTQYF. V and J are TRBV7-9 and TRBJ2-3, with D uncertain. V was pared by 5 bases and J by 4 bases, with 10 bases between. Germline loops: CDR1 SEHNR, CDR2 FQNEAQ (reference sequence). The CDR3 loop spans 13 amino acids. The whole variable domain, filled in from reference TRBV7-9 and TRBJ2-3, reads DTGVSQNPRHKITKRGQNVTFRCDPISEHNRLYWYRQTLGQGPEFLTYFQNEAQLEKSRLLSDRFSAERPKGSFSTLEIQRTEQGDSAMYLCASSPPVSDTQYFGPGTRLTVL.

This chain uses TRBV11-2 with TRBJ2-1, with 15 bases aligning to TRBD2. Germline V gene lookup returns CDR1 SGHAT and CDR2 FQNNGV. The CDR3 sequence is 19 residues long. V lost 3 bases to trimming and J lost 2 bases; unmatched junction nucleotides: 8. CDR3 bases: TGTGCCAGCAGCTTTCCGGGACTAGCGGGAGGAATTGCCTACAATGAGCAGTTCTTC. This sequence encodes CASSFPGLAGGIAYNEQFF.

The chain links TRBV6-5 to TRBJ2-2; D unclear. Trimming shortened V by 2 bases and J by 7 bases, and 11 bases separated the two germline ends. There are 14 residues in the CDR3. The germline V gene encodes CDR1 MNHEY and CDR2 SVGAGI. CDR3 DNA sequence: TGTGCCAGCAGTTACCCCGGGTGGGACGGGGAGCTGTTTTTT. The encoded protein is CASSYPGWDGELFF.

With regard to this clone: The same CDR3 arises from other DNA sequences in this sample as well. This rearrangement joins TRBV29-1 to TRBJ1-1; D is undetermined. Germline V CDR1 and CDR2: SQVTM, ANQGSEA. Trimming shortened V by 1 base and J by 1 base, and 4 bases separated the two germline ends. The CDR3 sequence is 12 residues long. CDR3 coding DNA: TGCAGCGTTGAAGCGGGGAACACTGAAGCTTTCTTT. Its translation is CSVEAGNTEAFF.

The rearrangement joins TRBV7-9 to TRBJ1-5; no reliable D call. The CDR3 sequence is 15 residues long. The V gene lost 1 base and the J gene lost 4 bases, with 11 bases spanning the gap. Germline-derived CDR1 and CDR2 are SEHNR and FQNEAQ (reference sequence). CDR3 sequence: CASSLGETENQPQHF. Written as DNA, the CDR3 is TGTGCCAGCAGCTTAGGGGAAACGGAAAATCAGCCCCAGCATTTT.

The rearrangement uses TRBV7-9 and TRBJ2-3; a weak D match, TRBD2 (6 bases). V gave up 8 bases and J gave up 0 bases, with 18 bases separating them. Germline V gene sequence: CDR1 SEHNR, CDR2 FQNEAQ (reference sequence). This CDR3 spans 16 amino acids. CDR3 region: CASRPSRSGSTDTQYF. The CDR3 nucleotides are TGTGCCAGCCGCCCGTCGCGGAGCGGGAGCACAGATACGCAGTATTTT.

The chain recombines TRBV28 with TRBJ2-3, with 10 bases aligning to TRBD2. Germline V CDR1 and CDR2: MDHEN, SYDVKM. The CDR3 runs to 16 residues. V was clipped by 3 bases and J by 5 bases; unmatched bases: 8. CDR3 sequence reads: CASSFGASGSRDTQYF. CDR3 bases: TGTGCCAGCAGTTTTGGGGCTAGCGGGAGTAGAGATACGCAGTATTTT.

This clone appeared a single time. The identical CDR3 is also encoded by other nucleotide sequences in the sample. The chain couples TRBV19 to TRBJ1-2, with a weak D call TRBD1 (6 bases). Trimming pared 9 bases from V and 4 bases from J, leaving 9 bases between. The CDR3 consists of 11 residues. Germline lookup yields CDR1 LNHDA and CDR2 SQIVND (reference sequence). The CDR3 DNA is TGTGCCAGCACGGACAGCTATGGCTACACCTTC. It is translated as CASTDSYGYTF.

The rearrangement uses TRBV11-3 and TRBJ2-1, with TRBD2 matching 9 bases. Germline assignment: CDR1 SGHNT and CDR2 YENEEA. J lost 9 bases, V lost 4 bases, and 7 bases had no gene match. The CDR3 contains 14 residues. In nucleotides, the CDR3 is TGTGCCAGCAGCTCCGGGACTAGCTCCGGTGAGCAGTTCTTC. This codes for CASSSGTSSGEQFF.